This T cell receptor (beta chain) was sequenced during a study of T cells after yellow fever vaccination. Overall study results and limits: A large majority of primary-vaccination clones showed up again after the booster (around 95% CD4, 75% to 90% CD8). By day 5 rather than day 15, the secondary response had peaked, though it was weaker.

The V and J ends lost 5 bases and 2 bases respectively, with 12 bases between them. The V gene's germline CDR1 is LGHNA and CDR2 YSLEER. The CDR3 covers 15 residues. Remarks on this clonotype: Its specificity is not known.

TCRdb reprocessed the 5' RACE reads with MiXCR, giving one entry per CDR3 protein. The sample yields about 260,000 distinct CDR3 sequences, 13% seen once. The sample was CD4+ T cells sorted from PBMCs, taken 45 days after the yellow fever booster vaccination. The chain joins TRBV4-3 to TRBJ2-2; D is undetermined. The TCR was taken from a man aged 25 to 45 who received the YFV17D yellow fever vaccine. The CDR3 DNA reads TGCGCCAGCAGCAGAACGACTGTTAACACCGGGGAGCTGTTTTTT. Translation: CASSRTTVNTGELFF.